The source of this T cell receptor beta chain is a study of CD8 T cells in Susac syndrome. V lost 4 bases and J lost 0, with 16 bases in between. The CDR3 loop spans 18 amino acids. From germline, CDR1 is LGHNA and CDR2 YNFKEQ. RNA totalling roughly 0.45 to 1 ug underwent reverse transcription with random hexamers. TCRdb analysed the immunoSEQ multiplex PCR reads with MiXCR anew, one entry per CDR3 protein. This table has some 180,000 distinct CDR3 sequences, 85% to 95% appearing once. The specimen was CD4+ T cells from PBMCs. The clonotype comes from a human donor in good health. This chain joins TRBV4-2 and TRBJ2-6, with a weak D call TRBD1 (7 bases). The CDR3, as DNA: TGTGCCAGCAGCCGACAGGGCGGGGTCCCCTCTGGGGCCAACGTCCTGACTTTC. Its protein is CASSRQGGVPSGANVLTF.